This entry concerns a single T cell receptor (beta chain). Its antigen is unidentified. The junction departs from germline at one end; a sequencing error may be responsible. This entry belongs to a study of cytomegalovirus exposure and HLA in healthy donors. General observations from the study: There were 150 or so TCR beta chains listed as cytomegalovirus-associated. In vitro data verified a few CMV-associated chains as specific for CMV antigens.

Regarding donors, all were healthy bone marrow donors. CDR3 length: 17 residues. Germline lookup yields CDR1 SNHLY and CDR2 FYNNEI. PCR amplification relied on 60 Vbeta primers (plus 13 Jbeta primers). The data were produced by immunoSEQ multiplex PCR, yet TCRdb's version contains in-frame clones alone and is incomplete. The table lists around 88,000 clones, roughly 80% of them singletons, with under 8% in the top ten. The source is a man between 50 and 59 years old in good health and CMV-seropositive. The chain joins TRBV2 to TRBJ1-2, with TRBD1 matching over 7 bases. Sequenced input: PBMCs. The CDR3 here is CASSATGVQSHNYGYPF. The CDR3, as DNA: TGTGCCAGCAGTGCCACAGGGGTTCAGAGCCATAACTATGGCTACCCCTTC. Full variable domain (outside the CDR3, taken from reference TRBV2 and TRBJ1-2): EPEVTQTPSHQVTQMGQEVILRCVPISNHLYFYWYRQILGQKVEFLVSFYNNEISEKSEIFDDQFSVERPDGSNFTLKIRSTKLEDSAMYFCASSATGVQSHNYGYPFGSGTRLTVV.